What follows are 5 T cell receptor beta chains derived from one specimen sequenced in a study of T cells in Graves' hyperthyroidism and ophthalmopathy. Regions amplified from RNA transcripts were the TCR beta CDR3 regions. Researchers ran a first-round RT-PCR on the TCR CDR3 using the HTBI primer set. MiXCR, run by TCRdb on the multiplex PCR reads, gives a single entry per CDR3 protein. The table has hundreds of thousands of distinct CDR3 sequences, approximately 16% seen once. Specimen: blood. The receptors were sampled from a woman aged 55-70 years with Graves' ophthalmopathy.

This rearrangement joins TRBV28 to TRBJ2-2; TRBD1 might be the D (5 bases). Germline assignment: CDR1 MDHEN and CDR2 SYDVKM. CDR3 length equals 13 residues. Trimming took 4 bases from V and 6 from J, leaving 9 bases between them. CDR3 sequence (DNA): TGTGCCAGCAGTTCCCAGGGTCCCGGGGAGCTGTTTTTT. Translating it yields CASSSQGPGELFF. The full variable domain, rest sourced from reference TRBV28 and TRBJ2-2, is DVKVTQSSRYLVKRTGEKVFLECVQDMDHENMFWYRQDPGLGLRLIYFSYDVKMKEKGDIPEGYSVSREKKERFSLILESASTNQTSMYLCASSSQGPGELFFGEGSRLTVL.

This clonotype was counted many times. The rearrangement links TRBV7-2 to TRBJ2-1, with 13 bases identical to TRBD2. J was trimmed by 0 bases and V by 5 bases; bases with no gene match: 10. The CDR3 runs to 19 residues. In germline, CDR1 is SGHTA, CDR2 FQGNSA. The DNA for the CDR3 is TGTGCCAGCAGCAGGGTGGGGACTAGCGGGACCAGCTCCTACAATGAGCAGTTCTTC. It yields the protein CASSRVGTSGTSSYNEQFF.

In regard to this clonotype: The junction departs from the called germline gene at one end, perhaps through a read error. The chain has TRBV27 and TRBJ2-1; 10 bases map to TRBD2. CDR1 and CDR2 from the germline V gene are MNHEY and SMNVEV (reference sequence). The CDR3 covers 16 residues. DNA of the CDR3: TGTGCCAGCAGTTTTTTAGCGGGAGGCCGGCCGGATGAGCAGCTCTTC. This gives the protein CASSFLAGGRPDEQLF.

In its sample, this clonotype was seen many times. This chain connects TRBV30 to TRBJ2-7; D unresolved. This CDR3 comprises 12 residues. Trimming stripped 0 bases from V and 6 bases from J, with 9 bases between. Germline V gene data show CDR1 as GTSNPN and CDR2 as SVGIG (reference sequence). DNA for the CDR3: TGTGCCTGGAGTGTCCTAAGGGTCGAGCAGTACTTC. The encoded protein is CAWSVLRVEQYF.

This clonotype was seen at least ten times. J is TRBJ1-5 and V is TRBV20-1; no definite D call. Trimming took off 3 bases at V and 3 bases at J, with 12 bases between the two ends. Germline CDR1 DFQATT, CDR2 SNEGSKA (reference sequence). The CDR3 has 14 residues. DNA for the CDR3: TGCAGTGCTAGCGCCGCCAGACTCAATCAGCCCCAGCATTTT. Translated: CSASAARLNQPQHF.